The present T cell receptor (beta chain) was sequenced within a study of cytomegalovirus exposure and HLA in healthy donors. There are 18 residues in the CDR3. Germline values: CDR1 MDHEN, CDR2 SYDVKM. The V segment lost 6 bases and the J segment 6 bases; nucleotides outside the gene matches: 19. This clone was seen a handful of times. The PCR had 60 Vbeta and 13 Jbeta primers. Sequencing was performed with immunoSEQ multiplex PCR; in TCRdb, only in-frame clones are kept and a portion is missing. The profile covers over 150,000 clones, with less than 85% appearing a single time and 1.2% to 1.5% taken by the ten largest.

This chain links TRBV28 with TRBJ1-5, with TRBD1 matching over 8 bases. What was sequenced was PBMCs. This receptor was identified in a man between 60 and 70 years old in good health and CMV-seronegative. The CDR3 protein is CASSPLLSGQVRGQPQHF. As DNA, the CDR3 is TGTGCCAGCAGCCCCTTATTATCGGGACAGGTAAGGGGTCAGCCCCAGCATTTT.